Listed here are 10 T cell receptor beta chains from one sample, sequenced in a study of T cells in Graves' hyperthyroidism and ophthalmopathy. The source material, RNA transcripts, was used to amplify TCR beta CDR3 regions. A first-round RT-PCR of the TCR CDR3 used the HTBI primer set. TCRdb used MiXCR to reprocess the multiplex PCR reads, holding one entry per CDR3 protein. The top ten hold over 45% of the sample, which has 490,000 or so distinct CDR3 sequences, approximately 20% seen once. Source material: blood. The source of these receptors is a middle-aged man with Graves' ophthalmopathy.

A word on this clonotype: It may be a read error: a sequence one base away is much more abundant. CDR3 nucleotides: TGTGCCAGCAGCTTAAGGGGACAGTCCTCTGGAAACACCATGTATTTT. Its translation: CASSLRGQSSGNTMYF. This rearrangement joins TRBV7-2 to TRBJ1-3, with 7 bases lining up with TRBD1. The CDR3 sequence is 16 residues long. The germline V gene has CDR1 SGHTA and CDR2 FQGNSA.

The table lists this clonotype with many counts. V usage is TRBV4-2 and J usage is TRBJ2-7, with D possibly called TRBD1 or TRBD2 (5 bases each). Germline V gene sequence: CDR1 LGHNA, CDR2 YNFKEQ. The CDR3 has 16 residues. V gave up 0 bases and J gave up 3 bases, with 15 bases separating them. CDR3 in amino acids: CASSQELGLGDYEQYF. DNA of the CDR3: TGTGCCAGCAGCCAAGAACTGGGGCTGGGGGACTACGAGCAGTACTTC.

This clonotype was seen a few times. This chain joins TRBV7-6 and TRBJ2-1; 14 bases map to TRBD2. The germline V gene encodes CDR1 SGHVS and CDR2 FNYEAQ. Trimming took 7 bases from V and 7 from J; bases not matched to a gene: 12. The CDR3 loop spans 17 amino acids. CDR3 in amino acids: CASKGRLAGGPGNEQFF. The CDR3, as DNA: TGTGCCAGCAAGGGAAGACTAGCGGGGGGGCCTGGTAATGAGCAGTTCTTC.

The table lists this clonotype with many counts. V usage is TRBV3-1 and J usage is TRBJ1-2, with D perhaps matching TRBD1 (6 bases). Trimming left V 3 bases short and J 2 bases short, with 10 bases between. CDR1 and CDR2 from the germline V gene are LGHDT and YNNKEL (reference sequence). CDR3 length equals 14 residues. CDR3 in DNA: TGTGCCAGCAGCCAGGGGGCGGCCAACTATGGCTACACCTTC. Its protein is CASSQGAANYGYTF.

This clonotype has at least ten counts. The chain joins TRBV6-1 to TRBJ1-1, with D perhaps TRBD1 (5 bases). CDR3 length: 16 residues. The V and J ends lost 3 bases and 0 bases respectively, with 14 bases between them. Germline V gene data show CDR1 as MNHNS and CDR2 as SASEGT. CDR3 coding DNA: TGTGCCAGCAGTGACCCCCCGGGACGGATGAACACTGAAGCTTTCTTT. Residues: CASSDPPGRMNTEAFF.

This clonotype was seen a few times. The rearrangement uses TRBV20-1 and TRBJ1-1, with D possibly TRBD1 on 5 matching bases. The CDR3 is 14 amino acids. Germline V gene data show CDR1 as DFQATT and CDR2 as SNEGSKA (reference sequence). V lost 5 bases to trimming and J lost 1 base, with 14 bases between them. The CDR3 reads CSACRGLGNTEAFF. The DNA for the CDR3 is TGCAGTGCTTGTCGGGGCCTGGGGAACACTGAAGCTTTCTTT.

The chain uses TRBV6-1 and TRBJ2-1, with 11 positions matching TRBD2. This CDR3 comprises 15 residues. After removal of 7 bases from V and 3 bases from J, the junction contained 5 bases not matched to a gene. CDR1 and CDR2 (germline): MNHNS, SASEGT. In nucleotides, the CDR3 is TGTGCCAGCACCATAGCGGGAGGGGTCTACAATGAGCAGTTCTTC. Translation gives CASTIAGGVYNEQFF.

This clonotype was seen more than once but under ten times. The chain uses TRBV19 and TRBJ2-7; TRBD2 aligns across 12 bases. V gave up 8 bases and J gave up 1 base; unmatched junction bases: 6. Germline CDR1 LNHDA, CDR2 SQIVND (reference sequence). The CDR3 is 15 amino acids. CDR3 sequence reads: CASRGTSGLSYEQYF. Written as DNA, the CDR3 is TGTGCCAGTCGGGGGACTAGCGGGCTTTCCTACGAGCAGTACTTC.

This clonotype was observed a handful of times. The rearrangement joins TRBV6-2 or TRBV6-3 to TRBJ2-7; D possibly corresponds to TRBD2 (5 bases). The V end was cut by 5 bases, the J end by 9 bases, with 26 bases between. CDR1 is MNHEY, CDR2 SVGEGT, per germline. The CDR3 is 16 residues long. The CDR3 here is CASSPQRNLWAGGQYF. The DNA of the CDR3 is TGTGCCAGCAGTCCTCAACGAAACCTTTGGGCGGGCGGGCAGTACTTC.

This clonotype appeared a few times. The chain uses TRBV20-1 and TRBJ2-2; D gene ambiguous. The germline V gene has CDR1 DFQATT and CDR2 SNEGSKA (reference sequence). The CDR3 consists of 12 residues. The germline V and J ends were trimmed by 5 bases and 9 bases, with 13 bases remaining between them. This chain's CDR3 is CSAADACRELFF. In nucleotides, the CDR3 is TGCAGTGCTGCGGATGCCTGCAGGGAGCTGTTTTTT.